This T cell receptor beta chain derives from a study of PD-1 blockade in classical Hodgkin lymphoma. Across the whole study: Patients were infused with nivolumab 3 mg/kg every 2 weeks. The study, taken as a whole, reports: Patients were excluded if nivolumab began under 1 year after ASCT (the autologous transplant). For complete responders, baseline diversity was comparable to that of newly diagnosed patients.

The protocol was immunoSEQ multiplex PCR, while the TCRdb copy is restricted to in-frame clones and leaves out a portion. The sample consists of approximately 89,000 clones, about 83% of them appearing once. Comments on this clone: The antigen is undetermined.

Time point described: cycle 4 day 1 (C4D1), after more than five weeks of nivolumab. Every patient relapsed after autologous stem cell transplantation, and brentuximab vedotin exposure varied. Complete response, partial response or progressive disease constituted the best responses recorded. The V gene end was trimmed by 4 bases and the J gene end by 4 bases; junction bases not matched to a gene: 2. The germline V gene has CDR1 SGHTA and CDR2 FQGNSA. This CDR3 comprises 15 residues. The sample in question was peripheral blood mononuclear cells (PBMCs), obtained before the fourth cycle of nivolumab. The chain carries TRBV7-2 and TRBJ2-1; 12 nucleotides align to TRBD2. The origin of this receptor is a human donor with classical Hodgkin lymphoma. CDR3 DNA: TGTGCCAGCAGCTACGGGACTAGCGGGTACAATGAGCAGTTCTTC. This gives the protein CASSYGTSGYNEQFF.